A selection of T cell receptor beta chains follows, all from one sample in a study of cytomegalovirus exposure and HLA in healthy donors. Here immunoSEQ multiplex PCR was the method, and the copy in TCRdb shows in-frame clones only, minus some. The sample lists roughly 160,000 clones; roughly 70% were seen once. The sequencing input was PBMCs. These receptors were obtained from a girl aged 5-17 years in good health and CMV-seronegative. Both conserved end residues are part of each CDR3. Each record gives: V gene, CDR3 length, clone size, J gene, D gene, CDR3 DNA, CDR3 protein. D genes are given only for firm matches. Expanded clones get a size class; other rows say once, few or many, or leave the size out.

V: TRBV19; length: 11; size: -; J: TRBJ1-1; D: -; DNA: TGTGCCAGTTTTACAGGGAACGGGGCTTTCTTT; CDR3: CASFTGNGAFF
V: TRBV5-4; length: 18; size: -; J: TRBJ1-6; D: -; DNA: TGTGCCAGCAGCTTTGGACCGGGCAGGGTAACAGAAAATTCACCCCTCCACTTT; CDR3: CASSFGPGRVTENSPLHF
V: TRBV4-1; length: 16; size: few; J: TRBJ1-2; D: -; DNA: TGCGCCAGCAGCTCCCCTGGGCAGGGATTGGTGTATGGCTACACCTTC; CDR3: CASSSPGQGLVYGYTF
V: TRBV11-2; length: 14; size: -; J: TRBJ2-7; D: -; DNA: TGTGCCAGCAGCCCACCCGTTCGGGTTGACGAGCAGTACTTC; CDR3: CASSPPVRVDEQYF
V: TRBV4-1; length: 13; size: -; J: TRBJ2-1; D: -; DNA: TGCGCCAGCAGCCAAGGTGGGAGTAATGAGCAGTTCTTC; CDR3: CASSQGGSNEQFF
V: TRBV4-1; length: 14; size: once; J: TRBJ2-5; D: TRBD1; DNA: TGCGCCAGCAGCCGGCCAGGGGGCGGAGAGACCCAGTACTTC; CDR3: CASSRPGGGETQYF
V: TRBV15; length: 14; size: -; J: TRBJ1-2; D: -; DNA: TGTGCCACCAGCAGAGTTGCAGTAAACTATGGCTACACCTTC; CDR3: CATSRVAVNYGYTF
V: TRBV30; length: 13; size: -; J: TRBJ2-7; D: -; DNA: TGTGCCTGGGGTCCGATTGGGGCCCACGAGCAGTACTTC; CDR3: CAWGPIGAHEQYF
V: TRBV5-5; length: 14; size: -; J: TRBJ2-7; D: TRBD1; DNA: TGTGCCAGCAGTCCCGGGACAGGGGAGGACGAGCAGTACTTC; CDR3: CASSPGTGEDEQYF
V: TRBV6-6; length: 13; size: -; J: TRBJ1-1; D: -; DNA: TGTGCCAGCAGTCCCCGGGAGATAACTGAAGCTTTCTTT; CDR3: CASSPREITEAFF
V: TRBV5-1; length: 16; size: -; J: TRBJ1-3; D: -; DNA: TGCGCCAGCAGCTTGGCCCCGGACAGAACGGGAAACACCATATATTTT; CDR3: CASSLAPDRTGNTIYF
V: TRBV28; length: 13; size: -; J: TRBJ2-1; D: -; DNA: TGTGCCAGCGTCCCCGGCGGTAGGGGTAAACAGTTCTTC; CDR3: CASVPGGRGKQFF
V: TRBV5-1; length: 16; size: -; J: TRBJ2-1; D: TRBD2; DNA: TGCGCCAGCAGCACCGGACTAGCGGGGGCACACAATGAGCAGTTCTTC; CDR3: CASSTGLAGAHNEQFF
V: TRBV30; length: 14; size: -; J: TRBJ1-1; D: TRBD1; DNA: TGTGCCTGGAGTGTCGTGACAGGGGGCACTGAAGCTTTCTTT; CDR3: CAWSVVTGGTEAFF
V: TRBV5-6; length: 14; size: -; J: TRBJ1-5; D: -; DNA: TGTGCCAGCTCGGTGCGGGGAGTGCGGCAGCCCCAGCATTTT; CDR3: CASSVRGVRQPQHF
V: TRBV27; length: 12; size: -; J: TRBJ2-7; D: TRBD2; DNA: TGTGCCAGCAGTCCCGGGGGGGGGCGGCAGTACTTC; CDR3: CASSPGGGRQYF
V: TRBV2; length: 17; size: -; J: TRBJ2-3; D: TRBD2; DNA: TGTGCCAGCATCCCTCCCGGGACTAGAGGGATCGCAGATACGCAGTATTTT; CDR3: CASIPPGTRGIADTQYF
V: TRBV28; length: 14; size: -; J: TRBJ1-1; D: -; DNA: TGTGCCAGCAGTTTCGCGGGGAGGAACACTGAAGCTTTCTTT; CDR3: CASSFAGRNTEAFF
V: TRBV10-1; length: 14; size: -; J: TRBJ1-1; D: -; DNA: TGCGCCAGCAGTGACGACAGAAGGAAAATGAAGGTTTTCTTT; CDR3: CASSDDRRKMKVFF
V: TRBV19; length: 13; size: once; J: TRBJ1-5; D: TRBD1; DNA: TGTGCCATCTCGGGACAGGGGGATCAGCCCCAGCATTTT; CDR3: CAISGQGDQPQHF
V: TRBV2; length: 15; size: -; J: TRBJ1-1; D: TRBD1; DNA: TGTGCCAGCAGTGAAAGGGCAGGGGGCTCCTCTCAAGCTTTCTTT; CDR3: CASSERAGGSSQAFF
V: TRBV18; length: 15; size: -; J: TRBJ2-4; D: -; DNA: TGTGCCAGCTCCGGGAACTCTTGGGCCAAAAACATTCAGTACTTC; CDR3: CASSGNSWAKNIQYF
V: TRBV4-1; length: 18; size: -; J: TRBJ2-1; D: TRBD2; DNA: TGCGCCAGCAGCCAAGATTTGGGCGGGGGGCTGGCCTACAATGAGCAGTTCTTC; CDR3: CASSQDLGGGLAYNEQFF
V: TRBV2; length: 14; size: -; J: TRBJ2-3; D: TRBD2; DNA: TGTGCCAGCAGTGGTCTAGCGGACACAGATACGCAGTATTTT; CDR3: CASSGLADTDTQYF
V: TRBV14; length: 15; size: -; J: TRBJ2-7; D: -; DNA: TGTGCCAGCAGCCAAGATTGGCAGGGGCTCTACGAGCAGTACTTC; CDR3: CASSQDWQGLYEQYF
V: TRBV6-1; length: 14; size: -; J: TRBJ2-3; D: -; DNA: TGTGCCAGCAACCTACGGGGGAGCACAGATACGCAGTATTTT; CDR3: CASNLRGSTDTQYF
V: TRBV2; length: 14; size: -; J: TRBJ2-7; D: -; DNA: TGTGCCAGCACGGGTGAAGTCCTAGCTCACGAGCAGTACTTC; CDR3: CASTGEVLAHEQYF
V: TRBV19; length: 13; size: -; J: TRBJ1-1; D: -; DNA: TGTGCCAGTAGTATCGGTGTGGACACTGAAGCTTTCTTT; CDR3: CASSIGVDTEAFF
V: TRBV11-2; length: 15; size: -; J: TRBJ2-5; D: -; DNA: TGTGCCAGCAGCGACCCCTCAGGGCCCTTAGAGACCCAGTACTTC; CDR3: CASSDPSGPLETQYF
V: TRBV30; length: 17; size: -; J: TRBJ2-3; D: TRBD2; DNA: TGTGCCTGGAGTTCATCCCCTAGCGGGGGGGGCACAGATACGCAGTATTTT; CDR3: CAWSSSPSGGGTDTQYF
V: TRBV4-2; length: 13; size: -; J: TRBJ1-1; D: TRBD1; DNA: TGTGCCAGCAGCCAGACAGGGGACACTGAAGCTTTCTTT; CDR3: CASSQTGDTEAFF
V: TRBV7-8; length: 19; size: -; J: TRBJ2-2; D: TRBD2; DNA: TGTGCCAGCAGCTTAGCGCTACTAGCGGGGGGGCCAAAGACCGGGGAGCTGTTTTTT; CDR3: CASSLALLAGGPKTGELFF
V: TRBV7-3; length: 12; size: few; J: TRBJ1-2; D: -; DNA: TGTGCCAGCAGCTTCGACAGATATGGCTACACCTTC; CDR3: CASSFDRYGYTF